Listed here are 20 T cell receptor beta chains from one sample, sequenced in a study of vaccination and CD4 T cells after COVID-19. For these TCRs, the target antigens are not known. The treatment: approximately 10-day PBMC culture with coronavirus spike peptide pools or control peptides (ViraFEST assay). Oncomine TCR Beta short-read sequencing was applied to DNA from cultured CD4+ T cells. MiXCR was run by TCRdb on the PCR reads, yielding one entry per CDR3 protein. Of tens of thousands of distinct CDR3 sequences in the sample, around 42% were seen once. Input material: CD4+ T cells from blood, cultured in vitro. Every receptor here comes from a human donor who had recovered from COVID-19.

This chain joins TRBV28 and TRBJ1-1; D unresolved. This CDR3 spans 14 amino acids. CDR1 is MDHEN and CDR2 is SYDVKM in the germline V gene. V dropped 3 bases and J dropped 1 base, with 9 bases sitting between them. The CDR3 here is CASSFPWKNTEAFF. The CDR3 DNA reads as TGTGCCAGCAGTTTCCCCTGGAAGAACACTGAAGCTTTCTTT.

This clonotype was detected a few times. CDR3 region: CASTRKAQGNYGYTF. In DNA, the CDR3 is TGTGCCAGCACCCGAAAAGCACAGGGGAACTATGGCTACACCTTC. V is TRBV5-8 and J is TRBJ1-2; 7 nucleotides agree with TRBD1. Trimming at V came to 6 bases and at J to 2 bases, leaving 10 bases not matched to a gene. CDR3 length equals 15 residues. In germline, CDR1 is SGHTS, CDR2 YDEGEE.

The chain employs TRBV7-2 and TRBJ2-5; D could derive from TRBD1 or TRBD2 (5 bases each). The CDR3 is 14 amino acids. V was trimmed by 3 bases and J by 1 base, leaving 9 bases between them. The germline V gene has CDR1 SGHTA and CDR2 FQGNSA. The CDR3, as DNA: TGTGCCAGCAGCTTTGGGGGAGCCCAAGAGACCCAGTACTTC. Its protein is CASSFGGAQETQYF.

The CDR3 reads CSARQGGLESGELFF. Written as DNA, the CDR3 is TGCAGTGCTAGGCAGGGGGGGCTAGAGTCCGGGGAGCTGTTTTTT. The gene calls are TRBV20-1 and TRBJ2-2; D tentatively reads TRBD1 or TRBD2 (7 bases each). Trimming removed 3 bases at V and 6 bases at J, with 17 bases between. This CDR3 is 15 amino acids long. CDR1 DFQATT and CDR2 SNEGSKA come from the germline V gene (reference sequence).

The V gene is TRBV4-1, the J gene TRBJ1-2, with unresolved D. Deletions cut 3 bases from V and 0 bases from J, with 8 bases between. The CDR3 extends over 14 amino acids. Germline CDR1 is MGHRA and CDR2 is YSYEKL. The CDR3 nucleotides are TGCGCCAGCAGCCAGAGCGTCACTAACTATGGCTACACCTTC. Its translation: CASSQSVTNYGYTF.

The rearrangement links TRBV20-1 to TRBJ2-1; 7 bases agree with TRBD2. Germline loops: CDR1 DFQATT, CDR2 SNEGSKA (reference sequence). The CDR3 contains 14 residues. V lost 3 bases to trimming and J lost 4 bases; unmatched junction nucleotides: 6. CDR3 sequence reads: CSASSGRPYNEQFF. The CDR3 DNA reads as TGCAGTGCTAGTAGCGGGCGACCTTACAATGAGCAGTTCTTC.

This clonotype was detected a few times. V and J are TRBV7-9 and TRBJ1-6, with D hard to call. Trimming cost V 5 bases and J 0 bases, with 8 bases left between them. CDR1 is SEHNR and CDR2 is FQNEAQ in the germline V gene (reference sequence). The CDR3 totals 15 residues. CDR3 loop: CASSPPHSYNSPLHF. The CDR3 coding sequence is TGTGCCAGCAGCCCTCCCCACTCCTATAATTCACCCCTCCACTTT. Based on the CDR3 plus reference TRBV7-9 and TRBJ1-6, the full variable domain is DTGVSQNPRHKITKRGQNVTFRCDPISEHNRLYWYRQTLGQGPEFLTYFQNEAQLEKSRLLSDRFSAERPKGSFSTLEIQRTEQGDSAMYLCASSPPHSYNSPLHFGNGTRLTVT.

This chain links TRBV5-4 with TRBJ2-6; TRBD1 aligns across 10 bases. The CDR3 is 16 residues long. Germline trimming cut 5 bases from V and 1 base from J; bases unmatched to any gene: 3. Germline-derived CDR1 and CDR2 are SGHNT and YYREEE (reference sequence). The CDR3 coding sequence is TGTGCCAGCAGACCGGGACAGGGGTCTGGGGCCAACGTCCTGACTTTC. Protein product: CASRPGQGSGANVLTF.

This clonotype turned up a few times. The rearrangement joins TRBV24-1 to TRBJ2-7; D possibly uses TRBD1 or TRBD2 (5 bases each). The CDR3 is 15 residues long. V was trimmed by 3 bases and J by 6 bases, leaving 17 bases between them. The V gene's germline CDR1 is KGHDR and CDR2 SFDVKD. CDR3 coding DNA: TGTGCCACCAGTGATCCCGGGACCCCGGGTGTCGAGCAGTACTTC. Translated: CATSDPGTPGVEQYF.

This clonotype showed up just once. The chain is built from TRBV5-1 and TRBJ1-2, with 7 bases matching TRBD1. J gave up 8 bases and V 4 bases, and 14 bases lay outside the gene matches. The CDR3 runs to 15 residues. From germline, CDR1 is SGHRS and CDR2 YFSETQ. The CDR3, as DNA: TGCGCCAGCAGCGCCGAGGGACAGCGAGTCGGGGGCTACACCTTC. Residues: CASSAEGQRVGGYTF. The full variable domain, with the rest looked up from reference TRBV5-1 and TRBJ1-2, is KAGVTQTPRYLIKTRGQQVTLSCSPISGHRSVSWYQQTPGQGLQFLFEYFSETQRNKGNFPGRFSGRQFSNSRSEMNVSTLELGDSALYLCASSAEGQRVGGYTFGSGTRLTVV.

In DNA form, the CDR3 reads TGTGCCAGTAGTATAGGGTCGGGGACAGGGAGCGGCTACACCTTC. Translation: CASSIGSGTGSGYTF. The gene calls are TRBV19 and TRBJ1-2; 9 bases agree with TRBD1. This CDR3 region has 15 residues. With 1 base clipped from V and 8 bases from J, the junction kept 8 bases outside the gene matches. CDR1 and CDR2 (germline): LNHDA, SQIVND (reference sequence).

The genes are TRBV5-4 and TRBJ2-1; no reliable D call. The CDR3 has 15 residues. CDR1 is SGHNT and CDR2 is YYREEE in the germline V gene (reference sequence). V lost 1 base, J lost 0 bases, and 8 bases lay in between. This CDR3 reads CASSLTSSSYNEQFF. CDR3 DNA sequence: TGTGCCAGCAGCTTGACCTCTAGCTCCTACAATGAGCAGTTCTTC. The whole variable domain, filled in from reference TRBV5-4 and TRBJ2-1, reads ETGVTQSPTHLIKTRGQQVTLRCSSQSGHNTVSWYQQALGQGPQFIFQYYREEENGRGNFPPRFSGLQFPNYSSELNVNALELDDSALYLCASSLTSSSYNEQFFGPGTRLTVL.

The genes are TRBV6-1 and TRBJ2-3, with D possibly being TRBD2 (6 bases). The CDR3 has 16 amino acids. Germline CDR1 is MNHNS and CDR2 is SASEGT. V lost 5 bases and J 0 bases, leaving 15 bases between the germline ends. The CDR3 reads CASSPPGLISTDTQYF. Here the CDR3 DNA reads TGTGCCAGCAGTCCCCCGGGACTGATTAGCACAGATACGCAGTATTTT.

The J gene is TRBJ1-1, the V gene TRBV11-1; D gene ambiguous. In germline, CDR1 is SGHAT, CDR2 FQDESV (reference sequence). The CDR3 loop spans 14 amino acids. The V end lost 1 base, the J end lost 4 bases, and 10 bases lay between the germline ends. This CDR3 is CASSLDRISTEAFF. The CDR3 DNA follows: TGTGCCAGCAGCTTAGACAGAATTAGCACTGAAGCTTTCTTT.

The chain combines TRBV12-3 or TRBV12-4 with TRBJ1-1; no definite D call. The CDR3 extends over 15 amino acids. Between the trimmed V and J ends, which lost 6 bases and 4 bases, there was a span of 18 bases. The CDR3 coding sequence is TGTGCCAGCAGACCGCGGAGTAGTTGGAGCACTGAAGCTTTCTTT. This sequence encodes CASRPRSSWSTEAFF.

This clonotype has just one count. This rearrangement joins TRBV10-1 to TRBJ2-2, with TRBD2 matching 7 bases. The CDR3 contains 15 residues. Trimming took 8 bases from V and 4 from J; bases not matched to a gene: 10. Germline loops: CDR1 WNHNN, CDR2 SYGVQD (reference sequence). The CDR3 reads CASWSGRERTGELFF. CDR3 DNA: TGCGCCAGCTGGAGTGGGCGGGAGCGCACCGGGGAGCTGTTTTTT.

The table lists this clonotype with a count of one. This chain uses TRBV4-1 with TRBJ2-1; D might be TRBD2 (6 bases). CDR1 and CDR2 from the germline V gene are MGHRA and YSYEKL. The CDR3 contains 17 residues. The germline V and J ends were trimmed by 1 base and 1 base, with 14 bases remaining between them. In DNA form, the CDR3 reads TGCGCCAGCAGCCAAGGCGGCAGGGAGGCTTCCTACAATGAGCAGTTCTTC. Residues: CASSQGGREASYNEQFF.

This clonotype was counted a few times. CDR3 sequence (DNA): TGCGCCAGCAGCCAAGATTCGTTAGGGAACTATAATTCACCCCTCCACTTT. It codes for CASSQDSLGNYNSPLHF. The chain couples TRBV4-3 to TRBJ1-6, with D uncertain. The CDR3 sequence is 17 residues long. Germline loops: CDR1 LGHNA, CDR2 YSLEER. Trimming left V 0 bases short and J 3 bases short, with 12 bases between.

This clonotype has just a few counts. The CDR3 loop reads CASSDRSGSVGETQYF. The CDR3 DNA reads TGTGCCAGCAGTGATAGAAGCGGGAGTGTGGGAGAGACCCAGTACTTC. The gene calls are TRBV6-1 and TRBJ2-5, with TRBD2 matching over 8 bases. Germline loops: CDR1 MNHNS, CDR2 SASEGT. The CDR3 length is 16 residues. The J segment lost 4 bases and the V segment lost 3 bases, leaving 10 bases of the junction unmatched.

This clonotype was counted between two and nine times. The V gene is TRBV24-1, the J gene TRBJ1-2; the D gene is possibly TRBD1 (5 bases). V gave up 4 bases and J gave up 6 bases, with 17 bases separating them. This CDR3 comprises 15 residues. The germline V gene encodes CDR1 KGHDR and CDR2 SFDVKD. The CDR3 nucleotides are TGTGCCACCAGTGACTCCAGGGTTTTGGAGGATGGCTACACCTTC. Amino acid sequence: CATSDSRVLEDGYTF.